Following are 27 T cell receptor beta chains from one sample sequenced in a study of T cells in Graves' hyperthyroidism and ophthalmopathy (dated by TCRdb to between 2018 and 2021). Receptor amplification or capture employed multiplex PCR. The instrument given in TCRdb is Illumina HiSeq 2000. The TCR beta CDR3 regions were amplified from RNA transcripts. The first round of RT-PCR for the TCR CDR3 was performed with the HTBI primer set and the Qiagen OneStep RT-PCR kit. TCRdb applied fastp at Q25 and MiXCR to the public reads, then kept only in-frame beta chains. All rows with the same CDR3 protein become a single entry with the most common DNA and genes. The sample has under 600,000 distinct CDR3 sequences on record, about a sixth of them singletons. Jointly, the top ten make up approximately 3.5% of the sample. Sequenced material: blood. The receptors originated from a woman in her forties with Graves' ophthalmopathy.

There are many counts of this clonotype. This chain joins TRBV6-1 and TRBJ2-7; 7 nucleotides line up with TRBD1. V shed 7 bases and J 2 bases; nucleotides not matched to a gene: 8. The CDR3 extends over 14 amino acids. Germline V lookup: CDR1 MNHNS, CDR2 SASEGT. CDR3 amino acids: CASIVRTGTYEQYF. In nucleotides, the CDR3 is TGTGCCAGCATCGTCAGGACAGGAACCTACGAGCAGTACTTC.

This clonotype has just a few counts. V gene TRBV11-2 combines with J gene TRBJ2-7, with TRBD1 matching over 7 bases. V lost 2 bases to trimming and J lost 3 bases; unmatched junction nucleotides: 4. CDR1 SGHAT and CDR2 FQNNGV come from the germline V gene. The CDR3 totals 14 residues. CDR3: CASSLTGAGYEQYF. The CDR3 DNA reads as TGTGCCAGCAGCTTAACAGGGGCAGGCTACGAGCAGTACTTC.

With respect to this clonotype: A much larger clonotype is one base distant, so this may be a read error. V is TRBV7-3 and J is TRBJ2-1, with D perhaps matching TRBD1 or TRBD2 (5 bases each). V was cut by 0 bases and J by 6 bases, with 15 bases left in between. Germline V gene sequence: CDR1 SGHTA, CDR2 FQGTGA. The CDR3 covers 16 residues. The CDR3: CASSLTNGDDINEQFF. DNA of the CDR3: TGTGCCAGCAGCTTAACTAACGGGGACGATATCAATGAGCAGTTCTTC.

This clonotype has only a few counts. The CDR3 sequence is CSAVTLDYSPRDEQYF. The CDR3 bases are TGCAGTGCTGTAACCCTGGACTATTCACCTCGGGACGAGCAGTACTTC. The chain employs TRBV20-1 and TRBJ2-7; D may be TRBD2 (6 bases). Per the germline V gene, CDR1 is DFQATT and CDR2 is SNEGSKA (reference sequence). The CDR3 contains 16 residues. The V end was cut by 5 bases, the J end by 5 bases, with 25 bases between.

This clonotype has ten or more counts. This chain connects TRBV12-3 or TRBV12-4 to TRBJ2-3; 12 bases agree with TRBD2. The CDR3 contains 18 residues. V dropped 1 base and J dropped 3; count of bases not matched to a gene: 8. The CDR3, as DNA: TGTGCCAGCAGTTTAGGGTTTAGGCTAGCGGGGGGGACAGATACGCAGTATTTT. Translated, it gives CASSLGFRLAGGTDTQYF.

This clonotype was seen a few times. The V call is TRBV5-4, the J call TRBJ2-7; the D gene is possibly TRBD1 (5 bases). Germline values: CDR1 SGHNT, CDR2 YYREEE (reference sequence). The CDR3 totals 13 residues. Trimming cost V 3 bases and J 3 bases, with 10 bases left between them. The CDR3, as DNA: TGTGCCAGCAGCTCAGGGATATTCTACGAGCAGTACTTC. Encoded protein: CASSSGIFYEQYF.

This chain connects TRBV7-9 to TRBJ1-5; 8 bases line up with TRBD1. Losses at the gene ends were 1 base for V and 6 bases for J; bases not matched to a gene: 5. This CDR3 has 15 residues. Germline-derived CDR1 and CDR2 are SEHNR and FQNEAQ (reference sequence). The CDR3 sequence: CASSLVVDRGQPQHF. The CDR3 nucleotides are TGTGCCAGCAGCTTAGTAGTTGACAGGGGTCAGCCCCAGCATTTT.

This clonotype was recorded many times. J is TRBJ1-5 and V is TRBV2; perhaps TRBD1 as D (5 bases). V was pared by 6 bases and J by 1 base, with 16 bases between. Germline CDR1 is SNHLY and CDR2 is FYNNEI. The CDR3 contains 16 residues. This CDR3 is CASSKQGPLSNQPQHF. The CDR3, as DNA: TGTGCCAGCAGCAAGCAGGGACCTTTAAGCAATCAGCCCCAGCATTTT.

The table lists this clonotype with many counts. The V call is TRBV27, the J call TRBJ2-7; 7 positions match TRBD1. J gave up 2 bases and V 3 bases, and 1 base lay outside the gene matches. The CDR3 contains 13 residues. Per germline, CDR1 MNHEY and CDR2 SMNVEV (reference sequence). CDR3 DNA: TGTGCCAGCAGTTTCCAGGGGGCCTACGAGCAGTACTTC. Protein: CASSFQGAYEQYF.

This clonotype was recorded at least ten times. The gene calls are TRBV5-1 and TRBJ2-3; 8 bases are a match to TRBD1. Germline-derived CDR1 and CDR2 are SGHRS and YFSETQ. This CDR3 has 14 residues. The trim removed 0 bases at V and 7 bases at J, leaving 4 bases unmatched. Written as DNA, the CDR3 is TGCGCCAGCAGCTTGGGGGACAGGACGTATACGCAGTATTTT. Protein sequence: CASSLGDRTYTQYF.

This clonotype was seen repeatedly, ten times or more. The chain joins TRBV2 to TRBJ2-1; 7 bases are shared with TRBD2. V was clipped by 5 bases and J by 8 bases; unmatched bases: 9. The CDR3 has 14 amino acids. Germline V gene sequence: CDR1 SNHLY, CDR2 FYNNEI. The CDR3 region has the DNA TGTGCCAGCAGTCGGGGGGTCTTTAGGCATGAGCAGTTCTTC. Translated: CASSRGVFRHEQFF.

The sample holds many counts of this clonotype. The V gene is TRBV3-1, the J gene TRBJ2-2, with D perhaps TRBD2 (6 bases). The V gene's germline CDR1 is LGHDT and CDR2 YNNKEL (reference sequence). The CDR3 totals 15 residues. V lost 3 bases, J lost 4 bases, and 12 bases lay in between. The CDR3 sequence is CASSQRGRRTGELFF. CDR3 DNA sequence: TGTGCCAGCAGCCAGCGGGGCAGACGCACCGGGGAGCTGTTTTTT.

This clonotype was recorded many times. The rearrangement uses TRBV11-1 and TRBJ2-7; D possibly matches TRBD1 or TRBD2 (5 bases each). The CDR3 has 13 residues. V was shortened by 5 bases and J by 6 bases, with 14 bases between the two germline ends. CDR1 is SGHAT and CDR2 is FQDESV in the germline V gene (reference sequence). CDR3 sequence: CASSAGTSGEQYF. DNA for the CDR3: TGTGCCAGCAGCGCCGGGACGAGCGGCGAGCAGTACTTC. The variable domain in full, completed from reference TRBV11-1 and TRBJ2-7, reads EAEVAQSPRYKITEKSQAVAFWCDPISGHATLYWYRQILGQGPELLVQFQDESVVDDSQLPKDRFSAERLKGVDSTLKIQPAELGDSAMYLCASSAGTSGEQYFGPGTRLTVT.

The CDR3 protein is CASSQDLLSGKSPLHF. For the CDR3, the DNA is TGTGCCAGCAGCCAAGATCTTTTGTCGGGGAAATCACCCCTCCACTTT. The chain employs TRBV4-2 and TRBJ1-6; D is ambiguous. The CDR3 is 16 amino acids. Per the germline V gene, CDR1 is LGHNA and CDR2 is YNFKEQ. Trimming shortened V by 0 bases and J by 10 bases, and 16 bases separated the two germline ends.

This clonotype has only a few counts. In DNA, the CDR3 is TGTGCCAGCAGTTACCAGCGGGGGGATGGGGATACGCAGTATTTT. It yields the protein CASSYQRGDGDTQYF. The rearrangement uses TRBV6-5 and TRBJ2-3, with TRBD2 matching 9 bases. The CDR3 loop spans 15 amino acids. Germline trimming cut 2 bases from V and 6 bases from J; bases unmatched to any gene: 6. Germline CDR1 is MNHEY and CDR2 is SVGAGI.

A word on this clonotype: A much more abundant neighbour one base away suggests this may be a read error. V gene TRBV20-1 combines with J gene TRBJ2-4; unclear D gene. CDR1 DFQATT and CDR2 SNEGSKA come from the germline V gene (reference sequence). This CDR3 has 15 residues. The V end lost 8 bases, the J end lost 0 bases, and 17 bases lay between the germline ends. The CDR3 DNA sequence: TGCAGTACCCACCCGTCAGAACTAGCCAAAAACATTCAGTACTTC. Translating it yields CSTHPSELAKNIQYF.

The table lists this clonotype with many counts. This chain joins TRBV11-1 and TRBJ1-1, with unresolved D. Germline loops: CDR1 SGHAT, CDR2 FQDESV (reference sequence). There are 14 residues in the CDR3. V was trimmed by 1 base and J by 0 bases, leaving 6 bases between them. CDR3 in DNA: TGTGCCAGCAGCTTAGATGGGTTGAACACTGAAGCTTTCTTT. Amino acids: CASSLDGLNTEAFF.

This clonotype was detected a few times. This chain links TRBV6-1 with TRBJ2-7; 8 bases are shared with TRBD1. CDR1 and CDR2 from the germline V gene are MNHNS and SASEGT. This CDR3 contains 14 residues. Germline trimming cut 8 bases from V and 2 bases from J; bases unmatched to any gene: 8. CDR3 nucleotide sequence: TGTGCCAGCGGGTCAGTACAGGGGGCCTACGAGCAGTACTTC. Its protein is CASGSVQGAYEQYF.

This clonotype has ten or more counts. The J gene is TRBJ1-1, the V gene TRBV30; D is perhaps TRBD1 (5 bases). V was clipped by 0 bases and J by 13 bases, with 18 bases between them. Per the germline V gene, CDR1 is GTSNPN and CDR2 is SVGIG (reference sequence). This CDR3 is built from 13 residues. The CDR3: CAWSVLVAERGFF. CDR3 coding DNA: TGTGCCTGGAGTGTACTGGTGGCCGAGAGGGGTTTCTTT.

The chain joins TRBV5-1 to TRBJ2-3; D perhaps matches TRBD2 (6 bases). Germline loops: CDR1 SGHRS, CDR2 YFSETQ. Trimming cost V 0 bases and J 5 bases, with 10 bases left between them. The CDR3 runs to 14 residues. CDR3 amino acids: CASSLEGGEDTQYF. CDR3 in DNA: TGCGCCAGCAGCTTGGAGGGAGGCGAAGATACGCAGTATTTT.

V usage is TRBV5-6 and J usage is TRBJ2-3, with 11 bases that match TRBD2. After removal of 4 bases from V and 3 bases from J, the junction contained 13 bases not matched to a gene. Germline loops: CDR1 SGHDT, CDR2 YYEEEE. The CDR3 contains 18 residues. The DNA of the CDR3 is TGTGCCAGCAGCGCAACTAGCGGGAGCTTTTCGTGGACAGATACGCAGTATTTT. Translation gives CASSATSGSFSWTDTQYF.

This chain uses TRBV19 with TRBJ1-1, with D uncertain. Trimming pared 6 bases from V and 7 bases from J, leaving 9 bases between. Germline V lookup: CDR1 LNHDA, CDR2 SQIVND (reference sequence). This CDR3 spans 11 amino acids. The CDR3 loop is CASRSVNEAFF. CDR3 sequence (DNA): TGTGCCAGTAGGTCAGTTAATGAAGCTTTCTTT.

In its sample, this clonotype was seen many times. The rearrangement joins TRBV11-2 to TRBJ2-3; perhaps D is TRBD1 or TRBD2 (6 bases each). V was pared by 0 bases and J by 7 bases, with 14 bases between. Germline V lookup: CDR1 SGHAT, CDR2 FQNNGV. The CDR3 contains 15 residues. The CDR3 protein is CASSLDWGAHNTQYF. The CDR3 DNA follows: TGTGCCAGCAGCTTAGATTGGGGGGCCCATAATACGCAGTATTTT.

This clonotype has at least ten counts. The CDR3 DNA reads TGTGCCACCAGCAGAGATCGTGGCGTTGCTACGCAGTATTTT. It specifies CATSRDRGVATQYF. The chain joins TRBV15 to TRBJ2-3; the D is unclear. Germline values: CDR1 LNHNV, CDR2 YYDKDF (reference sequence). The CDR3 loop spans 14 amino acids. V was pared by 0 bases and J by 8 bases, with 12 bases between.

This clonotype appeared many times. The rearrangement joins TRBV27 to TRBJ1-5; 10 bases map to TRBD1. CDR3 length: 21 residues. Germline CDR1 reads MNHEY; CDR2 reads SMNVEV (reference sequence). The V gene end was trimmed by 6 bases and the J gene end by 0 bases; junction bases not matched to a gene: 20. The CDR3 protein is CASRQLGTGDRAGLSNQPQHF. The CDR3 DNA reads TGTGCCAGCAGGCAACTCGGGACAGGGGATCGGGCGGGGCTTAGCAATCAGCCCCAGCATTTT.

This clonotype was seen only a few times. This chain connects TRBV30 to TRBJ2-1, with D tentatively TRBD1 or TRBD2 (5 bases each). Germline V gene data show CDR1 as GTSNPN and CDR2 as SVGIG (reference sequence). The length of the CDR3 is 13 residues. V lost 1 base and J 10 bases, leaving 14 bases between the germline ends. The CDR3 loop is CAWSGGPPGEQFF. The CDR3 DNA reads as TGTGCCTGGAGTGGGGGACCCCCCGGGGAGCAGTTCTTC.

This clonotype was observed many times. This chain uses TRBV7-8 with TRBJ2-3; possibly TRBD1 for D (5 bases). CDR3 length equals 14 residues. Germline V gives CDR1 SGHVS, CDR2 FQNEAQ. Trimming left V 5 bases short and J 2 bases short, with 11 bases between. This chain's CDR3 is CASSPLGVTDTQYF. The CDR3 DNA is TGTGCCAGCAGCCCCCTAGGGGTCACAGATACGCAGTATTTT.